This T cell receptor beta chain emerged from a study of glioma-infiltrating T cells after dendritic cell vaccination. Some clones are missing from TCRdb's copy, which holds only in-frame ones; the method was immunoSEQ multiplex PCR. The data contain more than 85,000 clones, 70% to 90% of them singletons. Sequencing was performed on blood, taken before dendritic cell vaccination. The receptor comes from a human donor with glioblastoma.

CDR3 sequence: CASSRTGTGATEAFF. The CDR3 coding sequence is TGCGCCAGCAGCCGAACGGGGACAGGGGCCACTGAAGCTTTCTTT. V gene TRBV4-1 combines with J gene TRBJ1-1, with 10 bases that match TRBD1. Trimming removed 4 bases from V and 4 bases from J; junction bases left unmatched: 6. Germline CDR1 reads MGHRA; CDR2 reads YSYEKL. This CDR3 has 15 residues.